This T cell receptor beta chain derives from a study of blood T cell repertoires in COVID-19. Study in general: Researchers got acute and convalescent COVID-19 samples from the United States, Italy and Spain. T cells, B-cell-depleted T cells, or PBMCs provided the cDNA or gDNA that served as material.

Per the original data handling: Estimated nucleated cell counts came from reference gene primer amplification. Method: immunoSEQ multiplex PCR; TCRdb's copy keeps in-frame clones and lacks some. That table supplies the V and J calls and clone size; D and trimming were determined from the DNA. The data contain tens of thousands of clones, just over 85% of them singletons. Per the germline V gene, CDR1 is SGHDT and CDR2 is YYEEEE. The CDR3 runs 12 residues. Trimming left V 7 bases short and J 5 bases short, with 12 bases between. The clonotype originates from a man between 45 and 60 years old with active COVID-19. The V and J genes are TRBV5-6 and TRBJ2-5; a possible D gene is TRBD2 (6 bases). Sequencing was carried out using peripheral blood. The CDR3 nucleotides read TGTGCCAGCGGTTTTGGGGGGGAGACCCAGTACTTC. Its translation is CASGFGGETQYF.